This T cell receptor (beta chain) was recovered during a study of OX40 agonist ivuxolimab in advanced cancers. Study-level background: The costimulatory receptor OX40 (CD134) was targeted by ivuxolimab, a fully human IgG2 agonistic monoclonal antibody. Prior anti-PD-1, anti-PD-L1 or anti-CTLA-4 therapy was permitted, and about two fifths of dose-escalation patients had received checkpoint inhibitors. Of the roughly 50 dose-escalation patients, hepatocellular carcinoma was present in approximately 20, melanoma in around 15, renal cell carcinoma in 9 and head and neck cancer in 9. Intravenous ivuxolimab was administered to patients every 2 weeks at six dose levels: 0.01, 0.1, 0.3, 1.5, 3 and 10 mg/kg. Partial responses occurred in three dose-escalation patients, of whom one had hepatocellular carcinoma and two had cutaneous melanoma. The point of sequencing TCRbeta in the periphery was to test whether ivuxolimab changed TCR sequence diversity and drove clonal T-cell expansion. The paper describes the monotherapy dose-escalation part (N = 52 patients) of the phase I trial of ivuxolimab. A male proportion of 82.7% and a mean age of approximately 62 years, ranging from roughly 23 to 80, were recorded for the dose-escalation cohort.

Patients with a history of autoimmune disease or receiving systemic immunosuppression were excluded from the trial. Peripheral blood for TCR sequencing was collected from all dose cohorts at baseline, on cycle 4 day 1, and on cycle 7 day 1. The samples were taken from a phase I, first-in-human, multicenter, open-label dose-escalation trial of ivuxolimab. Adults with locally advanced or metastatic melanoma, renal cell, hepatocellular, or head and neck squamous cell carcinoma were enrolled in the trial. CD4+ and CD8+ T cells were sorted separately from peripheral blood before TCR sequencing. Concerning this clone itself: Its antigen remains unidentified. No per-base quality is available; no much larger clone lies one base away.

From its cysteine to its phenylalanine, the CDR3 spans 13 amino acids. Left in the record is the CDR3 DNA by itself, 39 bases read in frame from the first base. According to the germline V gene, CDR1 reads SGHTS and CDR2 reads YDEGEE. Trimming at the junction amounts to 4 bases on V and 5 bases on J, and the germline ends lie 12 bases apart. Genomic DNA was isolated from the sorted cells so that the TCRbeta CDR3 region could be sequenced. The immunoSEQ Assay was used to sequence the TCRbeta CDR3 regions. TCRdb obtained this table from immuneACCESS and retained in-frame rearrangements with V and J assigned. These tables miss some clones; where compared with another copy, unresolved V genes account for less than half of the shortfall, and the remainder is unexplained. The sample table shows about 60,000 clones, and about 88% are seen once. 3.5% to 5% of the sample rests with the top ten. The research as a whole found: Low levels of normalized T-cell clonal expansion were also seen in some nonresponding patients. After ivuxolimab, more expanded clones were found on average in CD8+ T cells than in CD4+ T cells. Partial responders in the 0.1-3.0 mg/kg groups had among the lowest normalized peripheral clonal expansion, especially among CD8+ T cells. Which antigens the clonally expanded peripheral T cells were specific for was not determined. At doses of 0.1 to 3.0 mg/kg, clonal expansion of both CD4+ and CD8+ T cells in blood was seen between baseline and week 6.

The sequenced sample was CD4+ or CD8+ T cells sorted from blood, obtained in a trial of the OX40 agonist ivuxolimab. This TCR derives from an adult with an advanced solid tumor such as melanoma, head and neck, liver or kidney cancer. The chain is assembled from TRBV5-8 and TRBJ2-5; tentative D gene TRBD2, with 5 bases matching. In nucleotide form, the sequence is TGTGCCAGCAGCATTACAGCGGCCGAGACCCAGTACTTC. The encoded protein is CASSITAAETQYF.